Each of the 17 T cell receptor beta chains below was sequenced from the same sample in a study of T-cell memory formation after mild COVID-19. TCRdb re-analysed the 5' RACE reads in MiXCR, keeping a single row per CDR3 protein. The table records almost 350,000 distinct CDR3 sequences, about 20% of them present only once. The sequencing sample was made of PBMCs or a T cell subset sorted from them (not recorded which). The source is a young man who had mild COVID-19 (a few samples of this study predate the infection). Cell type and time point are not known.

This clonotype was observed a handful of times. This chain uses TRBV6-2 or TRBV6-3 with TRBJ1-5; D gene uncertain. V was clipped by 4 bases and J by 4 bases, with 11 bases between them. CDR1 and CDR2 from the germline V gene are MNHEY and SVGEGT. The CDR3 has 14 residues. This chain's CDR3 is CASSWYSRNQPQHF. The CDR3 bases are TGTGCCAGCAGTTGGTACAGCCGGAATCAGCCCCAGCATTTT.

This chain links TRBV4-1 with TRBJ1-6; 9 nucleotides agree with TRBD1. CDR1 and CDR2 (germline): MGHRA, YSYEKL. With V trimmed by 1 base and J by 5 bases, 6 bases remained unmatched. CDR3 size: 17 residues. CDR3 sequence (DNA): TGCGCCAGCAGCCAAGTGGACAGGGGAGGCCATAATTCACCCCTCCACTTT. It specifies CASSQVDRGGHNSPLHF.

The chain couples TRBV6-6 to TRBJ1-5, with D unclear. The CDR3 has 15 residues. Between the trimmed V and J ends, which lost 5 bases and 1 base, there was a span of 12 bases. Germline V CDR1 and CDR2: MNHNY, SVGAGI (reference sequence). The CDR3 sequence: CASSAYQNSNQPQHF. For the CDR3, the DNA is TGTGCCAGCAGTGCCTACCAGAACAGCAATCAGCCCCAGCATTTT.

J is TRBJ1-5 and V is TRBV18; 10 bases map to TRBD1. V trimming: 4 bases; J trimming: 7 bases; junction bases outside the gene matches: 10. CDR1 is KGHSH, CDR2 LQKENI, per germline. This CDR3 contains 16 residues. The CDR3 DNA reads TGTGCCAGCTCACTGGGGACAGGGGAAGCGCGGCAGCCCCAGCATTTT. Its translation: CASSLGTGEARQPQHF.

This clonotype was counted between two and nine times. This chain connects TRBV2 to TRBJ2-6, with 9 bases lining up with TRBD2. CDR1 and CDR2 from the germline V gene are SNHLY and FYNNEI. V was clipped by 2 bases and J by 0 bases; unmatched bases: 5. The CDR3 runs to 18 residues. In nucleotides, the CDR3 is TGTGCCAGCAGTGAAAGGGTAGCGGGGGTCTCTGGGGCCAACGTCCTGACTTTC. Translation: CASSERVAGVSGANVLTF.

The CDR3, as DNA: TGTGCCAGCAGTTACTCCGGGCCCCAAAGGGGCAATGAGCAGTTCTTC. Its translation is CASSYSGPQRGNEQFF. The V and J genes are TRBV6-5 and TRBJ2-1, with TRBD1 as a possible D gene (5 bases). The germline V gene has CDR1 MNHEY and CDR2 SVGAGI. Trimming removed 0 bases at V and 6 bases at J, with 15 bases between. The CDR3 consists of 16 residues.

This clonotype was seen at least ten times. V gene TRBV5-1 combines with J gene TRBJ2-3; 7 nucleotides agree with TRBD1. Germline CDR1 is SGHRS and CDR2 is YFSETQ. This CDR3 is built from 13 residues. V lost 0 bases to trimming and J lost 7 bases; unmatched junction nucleotides: 2. Here the CDR3 reads CASSLDRGNTQYF. The CDR3 DNA follows: TGCGCCAGCAGCTTGGACAGGGGCAATACGCAGTATTTT. The full variable domain, in which reference TRBV5-1 and TRBJ2-3 provide the parts outside the CDR3, is KAGVTQTPRYLIKTRGQQVTLSCSPISGHRSVSWYQQTPGQGLQFLFEYFSETQRNKGNFPGRFSGRQFSNSRSEMNVSTLELGDSALYLCASSLDRGNTQYFGPGTRLTVL.

This clonotype was seen a handful of times. The chain employs TRBV5-1 and TRBJ1-6, with a weak D call TRBD1 (6 bases). CDR1 SGHRS and CDR2 YFSETQ come from the germline V gene. The length of the CDR3 is 14 residues. Trimming pared 4 bases from V and 7 bases from J, leaving 12 bases between. The CDR3 sequence is CASSQDSGNSPLHF. In DNA, the CDR3 is TGCGCCAGCAGCCAGGACAGTGGAAATTCACCCCTCCACTTT.

J is TRBJ2-7 and V is TRBV29-1; 7 bases fit TRBD1. The V segment lost 3 bases and the J segment 0 bases; nucleotides outside the gene matches: 11. This CDR3 has 16 residues. In germline, CDR1 is SQVTM, CDR2 ANQGSEA. CDR3 sequence (DNA): TGCAGCGTTGAGAACCCTACAGGGGAAAGCTCCTACGAGCAGTACTTC. It codes for CSVENPTGESSYEQYF.

A few counts support this clonotype. This chain joins TRBV19 and TRBJ1-5; TRBD1 aligns across 10 bases. Trimming removed 3 bases from V and 6 bases from J; junction bases left unmatched: 8. The CDR3 is 16 amino acids. The germline gives CDR1 LNHDA, CDR2 SQIVND (reference sequence). The CDR3 region has the DNA TGTGCCAGTAGTATCATAAGACAGGGGGCTGGTCAGCCCCAGCATTTT. Amino acid sequence: CASSIIRQGAGQPQHF.

In its sample, this clonotype was seen a few times. The chain recombines TRBV15 with TRBJ2-5; 7 nucleotides line up with TRBD2. CDR3 length: 17 residues. Losses at the gene ends were 0 bases for V and 1 base for J; bases not matched to a gene: 8. Germline CDR1 LNHNV, CDR2 YYDKDF (reference sequence). The CDR3 loop reads CATSRDKASGGQETQYF. CDR3 in DNA: TGTGCCACCAGCAGAGATAAGGCTAGCGGAGGCCAAGAGACCCAGTACTTC.

The J gene is TRBJ1-1, the V gene TRBV5-1, with a tentative D call TRBD1 (5 bases). The CDR3 consists of 14 residues. V was cut by 2 bases and J by 2 bases, with 10 bases left in between. Germline V gives CDR1 SGHRS, CDR2 YFSETQ. The CDR3 coding sequence is TGCGCCAGCAGCTTCGACAGTCATAACACTGAAGCTTTCTTT. It codes for CASSFDSHNTEAFF.

The table lists this clonotype with a few counts. The chain carries TRBV7-2 and TRBJ1-1; no reliable D call. Germline V gene data show CDR1 as SGHTA and CDR2 as FQGNSA. Trimming cost V 2 bases and J 3 bases, with 10 bases left between them. The CDR3 loop spans 14 amino acids. The CDR3 reads CASSLMGRDTEAFF. The CDR3 nucleotides are TGTGCCAGCAGCTTAATGGGGAGAGACACTGAAGCTTTCTTT.

This clonotype came up a few times. The chain employs TRBV25-1 and TRBJ1-3; D gene ambiguous. Germline-derived CDR1 and CDR2 are MGHDK and SYGVNS. V was pared by 0 bases and J by 2 bases, with 14 bases between. The CDR3 has 17 residues. CDR3: CASSEYDRKGPGNTIYF. DNA for the CDR3: TGTGCCAGCAGTGAATATGATCGGAAGGGTCCTGGAAACACCATATATTTT.

The chain couples TRBV30 to TRBJ1-5; D call uncertain. Trimming took 3 bases from V and 1 from J, leaving 7 bases between them. CDR3 length: 13 residues. Germline V gene data show CDR1 as GTSNPN and CDR2 as SVGIG (reference sequence). The CDR3 bases are TGTGCCTGGAGCGAGGGCAGCAATCAGCCCCAGCATTTT. This encodes CAWSEGSNQPQHF.

This clonotype turned up a few times. This sequence joins TRBV4-2 and TRBJ1-6; 7 bases match TRBD1. Germline assignment: CDR1 LGHNA and CDR2 YNFKEQ. The CDR3 runs to 16 residues. V shed 1 base and J 8 bases; nucleotides not matched to a gene: 8. Written as DNA, the CDR3 is TGTGCCAGCAGCCAAGCGTGGACAGGCACAGATTCACCCCTCCACTTT. Its protein product is CASSQAWTGTDSPLHF.

This clonotype occurred a few times. The chain combines TRBV18 with TRBJ2-1; TRBD2 aligns across 11 bases. Germline CDR1 KGHSH, CDR2 LQKENI. CDR3 length equals 15 residues. Unmatched junction bases numbered 3, after V lost 2 bases and J lost 6 bases. This chain's CDR3 is CASSPSTSGGNEQFF. The CDR3 nucleotides are TGTGCCAGCTCACCATCAACTAGCGGGGGCAATGAGCAGTTCTTC.